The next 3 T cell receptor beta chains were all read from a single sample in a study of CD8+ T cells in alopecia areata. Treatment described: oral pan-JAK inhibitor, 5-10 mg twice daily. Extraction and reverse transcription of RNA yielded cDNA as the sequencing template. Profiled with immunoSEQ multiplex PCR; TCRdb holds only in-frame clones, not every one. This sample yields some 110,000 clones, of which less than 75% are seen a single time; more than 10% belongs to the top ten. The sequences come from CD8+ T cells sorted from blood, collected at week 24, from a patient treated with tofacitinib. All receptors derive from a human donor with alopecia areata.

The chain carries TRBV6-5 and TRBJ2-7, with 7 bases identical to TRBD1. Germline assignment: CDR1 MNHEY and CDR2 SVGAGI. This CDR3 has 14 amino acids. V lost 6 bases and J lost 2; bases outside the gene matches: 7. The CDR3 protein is CASSPTGPTYEQYF. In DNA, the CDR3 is TGTGCCAGCAGCCCGACAGGGCCCACCTACGAGCAGTACTTC.

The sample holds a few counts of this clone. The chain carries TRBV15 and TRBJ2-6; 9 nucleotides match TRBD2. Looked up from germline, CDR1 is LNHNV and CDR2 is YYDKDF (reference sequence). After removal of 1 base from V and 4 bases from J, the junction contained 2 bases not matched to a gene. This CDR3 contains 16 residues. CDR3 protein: CATSRGGGDGANVLTF. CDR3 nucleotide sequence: TGTGCCACCAGCAGAGGCGGGGGGGACGGGGCCAACGTCCTGACTTTC.

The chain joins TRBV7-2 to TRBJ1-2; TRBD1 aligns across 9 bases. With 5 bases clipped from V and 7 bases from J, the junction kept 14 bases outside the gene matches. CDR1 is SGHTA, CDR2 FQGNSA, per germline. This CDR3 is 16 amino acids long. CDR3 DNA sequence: TGTGCCAGCAGCCACCGGGACAGGGTGGCCCCCTTTGGCTACACCTTC. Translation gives CASSHRDRVAPFGYTF.